This T cell receptor (beta chain) was sequenced in a study of STAT5B mutations in CD4+ large granular lymphocyte leukemia. This clone was found a few times. The target antigen is unknown. Study-level results: TRBV06-family usage was enriched in top patient clones (8/27) versus controls (2/35). CD4-sorted patient repertoires seemed more clonal than healthy CD4+ repertoires. No patients shared main leukemic clonotypes, though 20% to 25% appeared at low frequency elsewhere.

Using immunoSEQ multiplex PCR, the repertoire was profiled, and TCRdb retains in-frame clones only, with some absent. The repertoire holds about 30,000 clones, with roughly 70% as singletons. The CDR3 runs to 11 residues. The germline V gene has CDR1 GTSNPN and CDR2 SVGIG (reference sequence). The ends were cut back, 3 bases at V and 7 bases at J, with 9 bases in the middle. What was sequenced was CD4+ T cells from blood buffy coats. The TCR sequence derives from a human donor in good health. This rearrangement joins TRBV30 to TRBJ1-2; D not certain. CDR3 DNA: TGTGCCTGGAGCTTCGAGAGTGGCTACACCTTC. Amino acids: CAWSFESGYTF. Based on the CDR3 plus reference TRBV30 and TRBJ1-2, the full variable domain is SQTIHQWPATLVQPVGSPLSLECTVEGTSNPNLYWYRQAAGRGLQLLFYSVGIGQISSEVPQNLSASRPQDRQFILSSKKLLLSDSGFYLCAWSFESGYTFGSGTRLTVV.